Described below is a single T cell receptor beta chain sequence and its context. Its antigen is unknown. Data came from immunoSEQ multiplex PCR; TCRdb stores just in-frame clones and leaves some out. The table has 100,000 to 150,000 clones, 70% to 90% seen once; the top ten hold around 1.7%. In germline, CDR1 is SQVTM, CDR2 ANQGSEA. Trimming pared 7 bases from V and 2 bases from J, leaving 12 bases between. This CDR3 comprises 12 residues. The record originates from a study of T cells in localized non-small cell lung cancer. General observations from the study: Those with higher blood T cell density had longer overall survival. Tumor trailed uninvolved adjacent lung in T cell clonality, which peaked there. Median detection of top 100 tumor clones in adjacent lung was roughly 61 clones.

This receptor was obtained from a female donor older than 55 with stage I lung adenocarcinoma. The sequencing used peripheral blood, collected before any cancer treatment. V usage is TRBV29-1 and J usage is TRBJ2-7; D remains unclear. The CDR3 reads CSASGLAYEQYF. CDR3 nucleotides: TGCAGCGCGTCGGGTCTAGCCTACGAGCAGTACTTC.